A selection of T cell receptor beta chains follows, all from one sample in a study of cytomegalovirus exposure and HLA in healthy donors. Assay: immunoSEQ multiplex PCR; the TCRdb copy retains only in-frame clones and omits some. The sample carries around 200,000 clones, approximately 80% recorded once. Material for sequencing was PBMCs. These receptors all stem from a man over 45 in good health and CMV-seronegative. Each CDR3 is given with its conserved first and last residue. Fields, in order: V gene, D gene, clone size, J gene, CDR3 DNA, CDR3 protein. A D gene is named only where the DNA matches it firmly. Size values are once, few and many counts, or a class for expanded clones, and some rows have none.

TRBV27	TRBD2	-	TRBJ2-1	TGTGCCAGCAGTTACTGGCTAGCGGAAAAAGAGCAGTTCTTC	CASSYWLAEKEQFF
TRBV20-1	-	once	TRBJ2-1	TGCAGTGCTAAACAGGGTTATGAGCAGTTCTTC	CSAKQGYEQFF
TRBV5-4	-	-	TRBJ1-2	TGTGCCAGCAGCTTGTCAGGGTTTGGCTACACCTTC	CASSLSGFGYTF
TRBV19	TRBD1	-	TRBJ1-1	TGTGCCAGTAGTATGACAGGGACGGCTGAAGCTTTCTTT	CASSMTGTAEAFF
TRBV5-1	-	-	TRBJ1-3	TGCGCCAGCAGCTTGAGTGGACAAGGAAACACCATATATTTT	CASSLSGQGNTIYF
TRBV7-9	TRBD2	-	TRBJ2-7	TGTGCCAGCAGCCCCAACGTAGCGGGAACCAACGAGCAGTACTTC	CASSPNVAGTNEQYF
TRBV27	TRBD1	-	TRBJ1-1	TGTGCCAGCAGTTTATCGAGAAGAGCAGGGGGGAACACTGAAGCTTTCTTT	CASSLSRRAGGNTEAFF
TRBV6-6	-	-	TRBJ1-2	TGTGCCAGCAGCCCGAGCGGGCGCAACTATGGCTACACCTTC	CASSPSGRNYGYTF
TRBV5-1	-	-	TRBJ2-7	TGCGCCAGCTCAATAACCGGGGCAGGGGTTTCCTACGAGCAGTACTTC	CASSITGAGVSYEQYF
TRBV27	-	-	TRBJ2-3	TGTGCCAGCAGTCCCCGGGGTACCGCGGGCACAGATACGCAGTATTTT	CASSPRGTAGTDTQYF
TRBV28	-	-	TRBJ2-7	TGTGCCAGCAGCCCAACCACAGGGTTGGACTACGAGCAGTACTTC	CASSPTTGLDYEQYF
TRBV7-9	-	-	TRBJ2-7	TGTGCCAGCAGGGGGCAGGGGCAGTACGAGCAGTACTTC	CASRGQGQYEQYF
TRBV5-1	TRBD1	-	TRBJ2-3	TGCGCCAGCAGCCCAGGACAGGGGCTAGATACGCAGTATTTT	CASSPGQGLDTQYF
TRBV11-2	TRBD2	-	TRBJ2-1	TGTGCCAGCAGCTTTCTGGCGGGAGACTACAATGAGCAGTTCTTC	CASSFLAGDYNEQFF
TRBV27	TRBD1	-	TRBJ1-5	TGTGCCAGCAGTACGAGGACAGGTTTGCAGCCCCAGCATTTT	CASSTRTGLQPQHF
TRBV19	-	-	TRBJ2-2	TGTGCCAGTTGGAGGCAGGGAGGAAGCACCGGGGAGCTGTTTTTT	CASWRQGGSTGELFF
TRBV4-1	-	-	TRBJ2-1	TGCGCCAGCAGCCAAGAGCCCGGGGACGCGGGGACCCATCGGTGTGAGCAGTTCTTC	CASSQEPGDAGTHRCEQFF
TRBV20-1	-	-	TRBJ2-7	TGCAGTGCTAGTTCAGGCTACGAGCAGTACTTC	CSASSGYEQYF
TRBV7-9	-	-	TRBJ1-2	TGTGCCATCCCCCAGGGTGGTGTGGCGGGGTATGGCTACACCTTC	CAIPQGGVAGYGYTF
TRBV6-5	-	-	TRBJ2-1	TGTGCCAGCAGTCCTAGCGAGAGCTCCTACAATGAGCAGTTCTTC	CASSPSESSYNEQFF
TRBV5-5	TRBD2	-	TRBJ2-2	TGTGCCAGCAGCCCGGGACTAGTAACCGGGGAGCTGTTTTTT	CASSPGLVTGELFF
TRBV5-1	TRBD2	-	TRBJ2-3	TGCGCCAGCAGGCGGGGGGAAGATACGCAGTATTTT	CASRRGEDTQYF
TRBV19	TRBD2	-	TRBJ2-3	TGTGCCAGTAGTGGCAGGACTAGCGGGAGCACAGATACGCAGTATTTT	CASSGRTSGSTDTQYF
TRBV18	TRBD1	-	TRBJ2-6	TGTGCCAGCTCCGACAGGGCTCTCTTAGGGGCCAACGTCCTGACTTTC	CASSDRALLGANVLTF
TRBV7-9	-	once	TRBJ2-3	TGTGCCAGCAGCATGGACGGGGTAGGCACGCAGTATTTT	CASSMDGVGTQYF
TRBV2	TRBD1	few	TRBJ1-1	TGTGCCAGCAGTGATCCACGACAGGGAGCTGAAGCTTTCTTT	CASSDPRQGAEAFF
TRBV27	TRBD2	once	TRBJ2-3	TGTGCCAGCAGTTTACTGGGACTAGCGGGCACAGATACGCAGTATTTT	CASSLLGLAGTDTQYF
TRBV5-1	-	-	TRBJ1-2	TGCGCCAGCAGCCGTCAGGGTGCGGGGGAAGTATATGGCTACACCTTC	CASSRQGAGEVYGYTF
TRBV28	TRBD1	few	TRBJ2-2	TGTGCCAGCAGTACAACGGGACAGCTGACCGGGGAGCTGTTTTTT	CASSTTGQLTGELFF
TRBV28	-	few	TRBJ1-2	TGTGCCAGCAGTTTCCAAGGATGGAAGGCGGATGGCTACACCTTC	CASSFQGWKADGYTF
TRBV9	-	once	TRBJ2-2	TGTGCCAGCAGCGTAGTAGGCGGGTGGAACACCGGGGAGCTGTTTTTT	CASSVVGGWNTGELFF
TRBV6-1	-	-	TRBJ2-3	TGTGCCAGCAGCAGGGACAACTTATCGACAAATACGCAGTATTTT	CASSRDNLSTNTQYF
TRBV4-2	TRBD1	-	TRBJ2-6	TGTGCCAGCAGCGACCCGGGACAGGCTATCTCTGGGGCCAACGTCCTGACTTTC	CASSDPGQAISGANVLTF
TRBV27	-	-	TRBJ1-1	TGTGCCAGCAGTTCCCCGACAGGAATAAGGACTGAAGCTTTCTTT	CASSSPTGIRTEAFF
TRBV27	TRBD1	-	TRBJ1-5	TGTGCCACCGCACCAAGGGACAGACCATTATATAGCAATCAGCCCCAGCATTTT	CATAPRDRPLYSNQPQHF
TRBV9	TRBD2	-	TRBJ2-7	TGTGCCAGCAGCCCCCGGGGGGGCCGGTCCTACGAGCAGTACTTC	CASSPRGGRSYEQYF
TRBV5-1	TRBD1	-	TRBJ2-7	TGCGCCAGCAGCCAAAGGACAGGGGGACCGCGAGAGCAGTACTTC	CASSQRTGGPREQYF
TRBV6-5	-	-	TRBJ1-1	TGTGCCAGCAGTTACCCACGTGGGAGTATGAACACTGAAGCTTTCTTT	CASSYPRGSMNTEAFF
TRBV27	-	once	TRBJ1-5	TGTGCCAGCAGTTTATCCGGGACTTTAAATCAGCCCCAGCATTTT	CASSLSGTLNQPQHF
TRBV11-3	TRBD2	-	TRBJ2-1	TGTGCCAGCAGCCCCGGCGGGGGAGTGACCTACAATGAGCAGTTCTTC	CASSPGGGVTYNEQFF
TRBV7-3	TRBD2	-	TRBJ2-5	TGTGCCAGCAGCTCTCGGGTGGGGGGGCAAGAGACCCAGTACTTC	CASSSRVGGQETQYF
TRBV4-1	TRBD1	-	TRBJ1-6	TGCGCCAGCAGCCACTGGGGACAGTCCAATAATTCACCCCTCCACTTT	CASSHWGQSNNSPLHF
TRBV6-5	TRBD2	-	TRBJ2-1	TGTGCCAGCAGTTACAGGACTAGCAGTTACAATGAGCAGTTCTTC	CASSYRTSSYNEQFF
TRBV19	TRBD2	once	TRBJ2-3	TGTGCCAGTAGTATAAACGGGGGGGGAGATACGCAGTATTTT	CASSINGGGDTQYF
TRBV6-1	TRBD2	-	TRBJ2-7	TGTGCCAGCAGTGGTTCCCTAGCGGGAGGGCCTGACGAGCAGTACTTC	CASSGSLAGGPDEQYF
TRBV7-2	TRBD1	-	TRBJ2-1	TGTGCCAGCAGCTTAGACAGGGGGATCAATGAGCAGTTCTTC	CASSLDRGINEQFF
TRBV30	-	-	TRBJ1-5	TGTGCCTGGAGTCGTGACAGGATCAATCAGCCCCAGCATTTT	CAWSRDRINQPQHF
TRBV30	TRBD1	few	TRBJ1-5	TGTGCCTGGAGTGTTCAGGGGGATCAGCCCCAGCATTTT	CAWSVQGDQPQHF
TRBV27	TRBD2	few	TRBJ2-1	TGTGCCAGCAGCTGGAGCGGGAGTGAGCAGTTCTTC	CASSWSGSEQFF
TRBV2	TRBD1	-	TRBJ1-6	TGTGCCAGCAAGATAGGGGGCGCGAGGTCACCCCTCCACTTT	CASKIGGARSPLHF
TRBV5-6	TRBD1	-	TRBJ2-7	TGTGCCAGCAGCTTGGGGACAGGGTTTTACGAGCAGTACTTC	CASSLGTGFYEQYF
TRBV28	-	-	TRBJ1-4	TGTGCCAGCAGTTTACCCACAACTAATGAAAAACTGTTTTTT	CASSLPTTNEKLFF
TRBV10-3	TRBD2	few	TRBJ2-5	TGTGCCGCTGGAGGCCCCCTAGCCTCAAGGGAAGCGGGGGAGACCCAGTACTTC	CAAGGPLASREAGETQYF
TRBV9	-	-	TRBJ2-1	TGTGCCAGCAGCGCTCAGGGGCTAGACAACAATGAGCAGTTCTTC	CASSAQGLDNNEQFF